This T cell receptor beta chain originates from a study of T-cell memory formation after mild COVID-19. Study overall: The study found TCR clusters largely donor specific.

TCRdb passed the 5' RACE reads through MiXCR, listing each CDR3 protein once. The top ten clones hold approximately 3% of a sample with a few hundred thousand distinct CDR3 sequences, 10% of them seen once. This CDR3 spans 16 amino acids. The ends lost 2 bases at V and 3 bases at J; junction bases unmatched: 8. Germline V CDR1 and CDR2: LGHNA, YNFKEQ. A remark on this clonotype: Its antigen is unidentified.

Study-wide results and caveats: Clonal second-wave expansions that peaked on day 37 had unconfirmed SARS-CoV-2 specificity.

The sequence came from a man aged 18 to 30 who had mild COVID-19 (a few samples of this study predate the infection). Cell type and time point are not known. V and J are TRBV4-2 and TRBJ1-2, with 8 bases lining up with TRBD1. Sequencing input: PBMCs or a T cell subset sorted from them (not recorded which). The chain's CDR3 is CASSQRQGRVDYGYTF. In nucleotides, the CDR3 is TGTGCCAGCAGCCAAAGACAGGGGAGGGTAGACTATGGCTACACCTTC.